This TCR beta chain emerged from a study of T cell repertoires in aging, cancer and after chemotherapy. In the study overall: The full dataset contained some 8.7 million TCR reads.

TCR beta rearrangements were amplified from peripheral blood genomic DNA. The germline V gene has CDR1 MNHEY and CDR2 SVGAGI. V was pared by 0 bases and J by 9 bases, with 3 bases of the junction left unmatched. The CDR3 spans 15 residues. Multiplex touch-down PCR with TRB-A/B primers amplified rearranged V-D-J TRB sequences. One entry per CDR3 protein results from TCRdb running MiXCR on the multiplex PCR reads. This sample has approximately 4,000 distinct CDR3 sequences; around two fifths occur once, and the top ten carry under 4%. The specimen sequenced was blood. The chain is built from TRBV6-5 and TRBJ1-6, with TRBD1 matching 9 bases. The TCR was taken from a human donor with a blood cancer. CDR3 DNA: TGTGCCAGCAGTTACTCCGGGACAGGGACTTCACCCCTCCACTTT. Encoded protein: CASSYSGTGTSPLHF.